Listed here are 22 T cell receptor beta chains from one sample, sequenced in a study of T cell responses to AZD1222 COVID-19 vaccine. Using immunoSEQ multiplex PCR, the repertoire was profiled, and TCRdb retains in-frame clones only, with some absent. The profile shows around 130,000 clones, 85% to 90% of them singletons. This material consisted of peripheral blood, taken on day 0 of AZD1222 vaccination. The receptors were sampled from an adult in good health.

A few counts support this clone. The chain couples TRBV6-2 or TRBV6-3 to TRBJ2-7; weak D call: TRBD1 (5 bases). With 2 bases removed from V and 0 bases from J, the gap between germline ends came to 20 bases. The CDR3 contains 18 residues. Germline CDR1 is MNHEY and CDR2 is SVGEGT. The CDR3 here is CASSYITLWGSSSYEQYF. DNA for the CDR3: TGTGCCAGCAGTTACATTACCCTATGGGGCTCAAGCTCCTACGAGCAGTACTTC.

The chain is built from TRBV28 and TRBJ2-7; TRBD1 matches 7 bases. CDR1 is MDHEN and CDR2 is SYDVKM in the germline V gene. The CDR3 loop spans 13 amino acids. Trimming removed 4 bases from V and 4 bases from J; junction bases left unmatched: 4. The chain's CDR3 is CASSSSDRYEQYF. The CDR3 DNA follows: TGTGCCAGCAGTTCCTCGGACAGGTACGAGCAGTACTTC. The whole variable domain, remainder taken from reference TRBV28 and TRBJ2-7, is DVKVTQSSRYLVKRTGEKVFLECVQDMDHENMFWYRQDPGLGLRLIYFSYDVKMKEKGDIPEGYSVSREKKERFSLILESASTNQTSMYLCASSSSDRYEQYFGPGTRLTVT.

This chain uses TRBV7-9 with TRBJ1-4, with D unclear. The CDR3 loop spans 12 amino acids. Germline V gene lookup returns CDR1 SEHNR and CDR2 FQNEAQ (reference sequence). With 1 base removed from V and 8 bases from J, the gap between germline ends came to 5 bases. CDR3 protein: CASSLGREKLFF. CDR3 nucleotides: TGTGCCAGCAGCTTAGGGAGGGAAAAACTGTTTTTT.

V usage is TRBV7-9 and J usage is TRBJ2-4, with TRBD1 identical over 7 bases. J was trimmed by 3 bases and V by 2 bases; bases with no gene match: 7. CDR1 and CDR2 from the germline V gene are SEHNR and FQNEAQ (reference sequence). The CDR3 loop spans 16 amino acids. CDR3 nucleotides: TGTGCCAGCAGCTTACCCGCTGCAGGGGGCAAAAACATTCAGTACTTC. This gives the protein CASSLPAAGGKNIQYF.

The genes are TRBV9 and TRBJ1-1, with 7 bases lining up with TRBD1. V lost 0 bases and J lost 3; bases outside the gene matches: 5. CDR3 length: 15 amino acids. Germline V CDR1 and CDR2: SGDLS, YYNGEE. The CDR3 loop reads CASSVAKDRYTEAFF. For the CDR3, the DNA is TGTGCCAGCAGCGTAGCGAAGGACAGGTACACTGAAGCTTTCTTT. The variable domain in full, completed from reference TRBV9 and TRBJ1-1, reads DSGVTQTPKHLITATGQRVTLRCSPRSGDLSVYWYQQSLDQGLQFLIQYYNGEERAKGNILERFSAQQFPDLHSELNLSSLELGDSALYFCASSVAKDRYTEAFFGQGTRLTVV.

CDR3 residues: CASSYSLYSGGEQYF. The DNA of the CDR3 is TGTGCCAGCAGTTACTCACTCTATAGCGGTGGCGAGCAGTACTTC. The V call is TRBV6-2 or TRBV6-3, the J call TRBJ2-7, with D possibly TRBD2 on 6 matching bases. The germline CDR1 and CDR2 sequences are MNHEY and SVGEGT. The CDR3 totals 15 residues. The V end lost 0 bases, the J end lost 6 bases, and 15 bases lay between the germline ends.

This rearrangement joins TRBV7-2 to TRBJ2-3, with 9 positions matching TRBD2. The CDR3 runs 18 residues. Unmatched junction bases numbered 8, after V lost 1 base and J lost 0 bases. Germline CDR1 reads SGHTA; CDR2 reads FQGNSA. This chain's CDR3 is CASSLDAASGASTDTQYF. The CDR3 DNA is TGTGCCAGCAGCTTAGACGCGGCTAGCGGGGCTAGCACAGATACGCAGTATTTT.

The chain uses TRBV6-1 and TRBJ1-2; possible D gene TRBD1, 5 bases. CDR1 MNHNS and CDR2 SASEGT come from the germline V gene. Trimming pared 1 base from V and 4 bases from J, leaving 13 bases between. The CDR3 consists of 15 residues. CDR3 protein: CASSEGSGTLYGYTF. CDR3 in DNA: TGTGCCAGCAGTGAAGGGTCGGGGACTCTCTATGGCTACACCTTC.

The J gene is TRBJ1-4, the V gene TRBV19; 9 bases match TRBD1. Trimming cost V 5 bases and J 8 bases; bases outside gene matches: 6. Germline V gene data show CDR1 as LNHDA and CDR2 as SQIVND (reference sequence). The CDR3 loop spans 14 amino acids. The DNA for the CDR3 is TGTGCCAGTAGTGCCCGGACAGGGGTCGAAAAACTGTTTTTT. The encoded protein is CASSARTGVEKLFF.

In nucleotides, the CDR3 is TGTGCCAGCAGCTTGAAAGGCTACGGACAGACGAACACCGGGGAGCTGTTTTTT. Amino acid sequence: CASSLKGYGQTNTGELFF. The chain links TRBV5-6 to TRBJ2-2; D might be TRBD1 (6 bases). Germline V CDR1 and CDR2: SGHDT, YYEEEE. V lost 1 base and J lost 0, with 16 bases in between. The CDR3 has 18 residues.

To note about this clone: At one of its ends the junction is not consistent with the germline gene, which may arise from a read error. V is TRBV6-5 and J is TRBJ2-7, with D uncertain. The CDR3 is 12 amino acids. Looked up from germline, CDR1 is MNHEY and CDR2 is SVGAGI. The CDR3 here is CATSYTGYEQYF. DNA for the CDR3: TGTGCCACCAGTTACACGGGCTACGAGCAGTACTTC.

This clone has a single count. V usage is TRBV27 and J usage is TRBJ1-1, with D possibly TRBD1 on 5 matching bases. Trimming pared 6 bases from V and 6 bases from J, leaving 20 bases between. Germline V gene lookup returns CDR1 MNHEY and CDR2 SMNVEV (reference sequence). This CDR3 region has 15 residues. The CDR3 region is CASSQRGGGRAEAFF. As DNA, the CDR3 is TGTGCCAGCAGCCAAAGGGGCGGGGGTAGGGCTGAAGCTTTCTTT.

The chain links TRBV13 to TRBJ1-2; TRBD1 aligns across 8 bases. V trimming: 4 bases; J trimming: 4 bases; junction bases outside the gene matches: 8. This CDR3 has 15 residues. The germline V gene has CDR1 PRHDT and CDR2 FYEKMQ (reference sequence). The chain's CDR3 is CASSYPSRGPYGYTF. CDR3 DNA sequence: TGTGCCAGCAGCTACCCCAGCAGGGGGCCCTATGGCTACACCTTC.

The V call is TRBV6-4, the J call TRBJ2-2; TRBD2 is a possible D gene (6 bases). CDR3 length equals 14 residues. Germline values: CDR1 MRHNA, CDR2 SNTAGT. The V and J ends lost 4 bases and 2 bases respectively, with 8 bases between them. The CDR3 spells CASSVGTNTGELFF. CDR3 coding DNA: TGTGCCAGCAGTGTCGGGACTAACACCGGGGAGCTGTTTTTT.

This sequence joins TRBV5-5 and TRBJ2-7; 9 bases align to TRBD1. Trimming took 3 bases from V and 9 from J; bases not matched to a gene: 4. The CDR3 has 12 residues. CDR1 is SGHKS, CDR2 YYEKEE, per germline (reference sequence). The chain's CDR3 is CASSSDRGGQYF. The CDR3 nucleotides read TGTGCCAGCAGCTCGGACAGGGGTGGGCAGTACTTC.

This chain links TRBV7-2 with TRBJ2-1; 10 bases are a match to TRBD2. V shed 2 bases, J shed 4 bases, and the junction held 8 bases outside the gene matches. The CDR3 contains 17 residues. Germline V CDR1 and CDR2: SGHTA, FQGNSA. CDR3 region: CASSLSGNSGGYNEQFF. The CDR3, as DNA: TGTGCCAGCAGCTTATCTGGGAATAGCGGGGGGTACAATGAGCAGTTCTTC.

This clone was seen at least ten times. The chain carries TRBV9 and TRBJ2-2; D may be TRBD2 (6 bases). This CDR3 is 16 amino acids long. The germline V and J ends were trimmed by 4 bases and 3 bases, with 16 bases remaining between them. CDR1 SGDLS and CDR2 YYNGEE come from the germline V gene. The CDR3 here is CASSLLGRGYTGELFF. As DNA, the CDR3 is TGTGCCAGCAGCCTCCTGGGGCGGGGTTACACCGGGGAGCTGTTTTTT.

This chain connects TRBV7-2 to TRBJ1-1; TRBD1 matches 7 bases. Losses at the gene ends were 3 bases for V and 1 base for J; bases not matched to a gene: 2. This CDR3 spans 14 amino acids. CDR1 and CDR2 (germline): SGHTA, FQGNSA. The CDR3 loop reads CASSFTGANTEAFF. Written as DNA, the CDR3 is TGTGCCAGCAGCTTTACAGGGGCGAACACTGAAGCTTTCTTT.

The chain couples TRBV6-2 or TRBV6-3 to TRBJ2-2; TRBD1 is a possible D gene (6 bases). The germline V gene has CDR1 MNHEY and CDR2 SVGEGT. CDR3 length equals 18 residues. V was trimmed by 2 bases and J by 0 bases, leaving 16 bases between them. CDR3 sequence: CASSYPPVGAPNTGELFF. The CDR3 region has the DNA TGTGCCAGCAGTTACCCCCCGGTGGGGGCCCCGAACACCGGGGAGCTGTTTTTT.

The genes are TRBV5-1 and TRBJ2-7, with D uncertain. Germline CDR1 and CDR2: SGHRS and YFSETQ. CDR3 length: 13 residues. Deletions cut 4 bases from V and 2 bases from J, with 10 bases between. CDR3 in amino acids: CASSVGSPYEQYF. CDR3 sequence (DNA): TGCGCCAGCAGCGTAGGGTCACCCTACGAGCAGTACTTC.

The chain recombines TRBV5-1 with TRBJ2-3; TRBD2 matches at 9 bases. This CDR3 comprises 15 residues. From germline, CDR1 is SGHRS and CDR2 YFSETQ. Losses at the gene ends were 5 bases for V and 2 bases for J; bases not matched to a gene: 6. CDR3 amino acids: CASSPAGGFTDTQYF. The CDR3 DNA reads TGCGCCAGCAGTCCAGCGGGAGGTTTCACAGATACGCAGTATTTT.

The CDR3 spells CAISDLVTGVSGELFF. CDR3 coding DNA: TGTGCCATCAGTGATCTCGTGACAGGGGTATCCGGGGAGCTGTTTTTT. The chain recombines TRBV10-3 with TRBJ2-2; 8 bases align to TRBD1. With V trimmed by 3 bases and J by 6 bases, 9 bases remained unmatched. The V gene's germline CDR1 is ENHRY and CDR2 SYGVKD. The CDR3 has 16 residues.